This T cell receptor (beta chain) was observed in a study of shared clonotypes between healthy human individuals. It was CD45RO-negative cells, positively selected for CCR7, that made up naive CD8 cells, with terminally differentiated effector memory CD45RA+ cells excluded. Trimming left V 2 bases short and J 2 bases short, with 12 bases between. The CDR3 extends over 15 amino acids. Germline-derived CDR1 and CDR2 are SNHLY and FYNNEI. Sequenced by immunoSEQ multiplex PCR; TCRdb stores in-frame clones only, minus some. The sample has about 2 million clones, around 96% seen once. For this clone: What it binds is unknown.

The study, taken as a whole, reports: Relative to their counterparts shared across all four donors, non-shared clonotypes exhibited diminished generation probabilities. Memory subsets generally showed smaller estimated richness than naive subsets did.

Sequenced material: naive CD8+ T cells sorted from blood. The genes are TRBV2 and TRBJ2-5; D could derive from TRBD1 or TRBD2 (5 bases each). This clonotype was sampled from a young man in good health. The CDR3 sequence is CASSEIWDGQETQYF. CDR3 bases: TGTGCCAGCAGTGAAATCTGGGACGGACAAGAGACCCAGTACTTC.